This T cell receptor (beta chain) was observed in a study of radiotherapy plus CTLA-4 blockade in lung cancer. CTLA-4 blockade with ipilimumab, together with focal radiation, was given to patients with chemo-refractory metastatic non-small-cell lung cancer. Comment on this clone: Its matching antigen is unknown.

Study results and caveats: Some TCR clones had been derived from tumors. These clones expanded in peripheral blood after radiotherapy plus ipilimumab.

Trimming removed 0 bases at V and 0 bases at J, with 8 bases between. Germline V gene data show CDR1 as LGHNA and CDR2 as YNFKEQ. The CDR3 sequence is 15 residues long. Libraries were prepared by immunoSEQ multiplex PCR; TCRdb keeps only in-frame clonotypes and omits some of them. The sample lists under 25,000 clones, approximately 70% seen once, with more than 3.5% in the top ten. The chain recombines TRBV4-2 with TRBJ1-1; D possibly corresponds to TRBD1 (5 bases). The sample here was peripheral blood, taken from a patient treated with radiotherapy plus ipilimumab. This sequence originates from a human donor with non-small cell lung cancer who had stable disease on radiotherapy plus ipilimumab. As DNA, the CDR3 is TGTGCCAGCAGCCAAGATGAGGGGATGAACACTGAAGCTTTCTTT. As protein: CASSQDEGMNTEAFF.